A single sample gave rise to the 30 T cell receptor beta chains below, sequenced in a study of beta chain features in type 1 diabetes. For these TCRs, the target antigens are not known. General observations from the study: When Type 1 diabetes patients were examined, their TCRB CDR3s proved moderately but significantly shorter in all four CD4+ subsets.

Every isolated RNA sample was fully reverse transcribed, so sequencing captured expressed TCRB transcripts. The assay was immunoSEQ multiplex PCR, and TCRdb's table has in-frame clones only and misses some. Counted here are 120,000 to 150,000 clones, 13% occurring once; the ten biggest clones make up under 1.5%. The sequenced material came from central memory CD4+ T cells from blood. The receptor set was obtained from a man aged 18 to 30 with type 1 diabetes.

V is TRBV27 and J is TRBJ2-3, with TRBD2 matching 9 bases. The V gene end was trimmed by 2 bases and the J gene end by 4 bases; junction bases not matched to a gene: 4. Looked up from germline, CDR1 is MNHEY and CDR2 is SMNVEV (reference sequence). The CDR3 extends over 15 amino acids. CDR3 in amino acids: CASSLSSGGPDTQYF. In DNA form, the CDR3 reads TGTGCCAGCAGTTTAAGTAGCGGGGGACCAGATACGCAGTATTTT.

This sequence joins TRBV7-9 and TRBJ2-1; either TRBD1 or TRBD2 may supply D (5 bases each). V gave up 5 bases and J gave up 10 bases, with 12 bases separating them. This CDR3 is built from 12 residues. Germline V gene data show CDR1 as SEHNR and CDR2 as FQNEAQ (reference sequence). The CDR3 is CASSENRDEQFF. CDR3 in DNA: TGTGCCAGCAGCGAGAACCGGGACGAGCAGTTCTTC. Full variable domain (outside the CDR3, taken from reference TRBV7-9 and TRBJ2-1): DTGVSQNPRHKITKRGQNVTFRCDPISEHNRLYWYRQTLGQGPEFLTYFQNEAQLEKSRLLSDRFSAERPKGSFSTLEIQRTEQGDSAMYLCASSENRDEQFFGPGTRLTVL.

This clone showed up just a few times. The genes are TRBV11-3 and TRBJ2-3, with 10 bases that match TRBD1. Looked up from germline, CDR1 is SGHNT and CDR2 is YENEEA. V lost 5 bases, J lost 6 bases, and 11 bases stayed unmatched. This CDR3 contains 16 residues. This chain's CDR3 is CASSTGGTGAFDTQYF. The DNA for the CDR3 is TGTGCCAGCAGCACAGGGGGGACAGGGGCGTTTGATACGCAGTATTTT.

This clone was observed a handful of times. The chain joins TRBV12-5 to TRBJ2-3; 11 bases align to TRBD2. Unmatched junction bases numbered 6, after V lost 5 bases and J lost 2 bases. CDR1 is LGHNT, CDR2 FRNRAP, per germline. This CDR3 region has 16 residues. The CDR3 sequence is CASGTGLAGLTDTQYF. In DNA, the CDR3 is TGTGCTAGTGGTACCGGACTAGCGGGCCTCACAGATACGCAGTATTTT.

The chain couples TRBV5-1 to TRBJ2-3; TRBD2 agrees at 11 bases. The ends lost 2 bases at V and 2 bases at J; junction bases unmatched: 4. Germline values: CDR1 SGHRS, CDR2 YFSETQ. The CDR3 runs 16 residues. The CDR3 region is CASSLLAGVNTDTQYF. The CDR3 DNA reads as TGCGCCAGCAGCTTACTAGCGGGGGTAAACACAGATACGCAGTATTTT.

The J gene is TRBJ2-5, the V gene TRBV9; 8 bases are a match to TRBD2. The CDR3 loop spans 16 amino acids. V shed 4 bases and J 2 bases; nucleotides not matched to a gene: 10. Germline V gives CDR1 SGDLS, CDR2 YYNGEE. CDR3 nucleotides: TGTGCCAGCAGCCCGGGGAGTAGCGGGATTCAAGAGACCCAGTACTTC. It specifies CASSPGSSGIQETQYF.

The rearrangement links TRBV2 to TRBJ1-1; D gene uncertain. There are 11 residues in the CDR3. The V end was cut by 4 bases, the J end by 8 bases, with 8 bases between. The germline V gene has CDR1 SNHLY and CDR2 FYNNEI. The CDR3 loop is CASSGHLEAFF. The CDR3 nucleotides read TGTGCCAGCAGTGGACACCTAGAAGCTTTCTTT.

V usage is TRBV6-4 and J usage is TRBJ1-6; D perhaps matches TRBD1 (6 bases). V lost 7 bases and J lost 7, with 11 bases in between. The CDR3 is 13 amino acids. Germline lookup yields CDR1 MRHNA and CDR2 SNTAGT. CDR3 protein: CASTQGKNSPLHF. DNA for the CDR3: TGTGCCAGCACGCAGGGGAAGAATTCACCCCTCCACTTT.

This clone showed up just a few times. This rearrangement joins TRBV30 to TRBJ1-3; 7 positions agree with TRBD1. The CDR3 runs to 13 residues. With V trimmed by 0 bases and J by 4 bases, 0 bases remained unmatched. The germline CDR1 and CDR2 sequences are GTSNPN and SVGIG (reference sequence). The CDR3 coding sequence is TGTGCCTGGAGTGTGACAGGGGGAAACACCATATATTTT. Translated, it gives CAWSVTGGNTIYF.

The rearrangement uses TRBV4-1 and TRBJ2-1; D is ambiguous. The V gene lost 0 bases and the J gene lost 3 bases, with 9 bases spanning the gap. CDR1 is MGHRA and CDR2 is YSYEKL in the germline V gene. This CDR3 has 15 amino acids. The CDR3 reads CASSQESKVYNEQFF. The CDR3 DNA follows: TGCGCCAGCAGCCAAGAGAGCAAGGTCTACAATGAGCAGTTCTTC.

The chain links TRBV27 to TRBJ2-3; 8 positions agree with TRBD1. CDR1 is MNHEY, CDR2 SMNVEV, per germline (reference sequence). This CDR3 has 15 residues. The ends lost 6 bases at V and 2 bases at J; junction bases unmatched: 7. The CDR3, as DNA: TGTGCCAGCAGCCGACCGGGACAGGCCACAGATACGCAGTATTTT. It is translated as CASSRPGQATDTQYF.

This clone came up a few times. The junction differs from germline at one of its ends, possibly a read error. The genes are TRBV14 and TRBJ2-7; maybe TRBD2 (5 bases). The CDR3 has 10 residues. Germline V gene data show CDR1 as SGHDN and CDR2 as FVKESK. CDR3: CASSQDLASF. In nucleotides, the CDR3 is TGTGCCAGCAGCCAAGATCTAGCCAGCTTC.

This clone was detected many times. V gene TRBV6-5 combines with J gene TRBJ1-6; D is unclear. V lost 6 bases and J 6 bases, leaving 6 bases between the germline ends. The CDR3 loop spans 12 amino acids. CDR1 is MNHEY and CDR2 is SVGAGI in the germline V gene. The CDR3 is CASRASNSPLHF. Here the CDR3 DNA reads TGTGCCAGCAGGGCCAGTAATTCACCCCTCCACTTT.

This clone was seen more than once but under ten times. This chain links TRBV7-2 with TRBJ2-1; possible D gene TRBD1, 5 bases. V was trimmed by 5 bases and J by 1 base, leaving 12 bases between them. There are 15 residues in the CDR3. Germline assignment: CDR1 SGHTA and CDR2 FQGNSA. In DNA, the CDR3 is TGTGCCAGCAGCCCTCAGGGTAGTTCCTACAATGAGCAGTTCTTC. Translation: CASSPQGSSYNEQFF. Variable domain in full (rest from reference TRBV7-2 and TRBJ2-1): GAGVSQSPSNKVTEKGKDVELRCDPISGHTALYWYRQSLGQGLEFLIYFQGNSAPDKSGLPSDRFSAERTGGSVSTLTIQRTQQEDSAVYLCASSPQGSSYNEQFFGPGTRLTVL.

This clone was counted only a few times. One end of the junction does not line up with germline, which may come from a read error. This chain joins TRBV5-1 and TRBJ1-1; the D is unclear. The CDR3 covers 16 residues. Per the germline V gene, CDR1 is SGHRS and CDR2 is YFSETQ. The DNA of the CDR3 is TGCGCCAGCAGCCCTGCACAATCTAGAGCGAACGCTGAAGCTTTCTTT. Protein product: CASSPAQSRANAEAFF.

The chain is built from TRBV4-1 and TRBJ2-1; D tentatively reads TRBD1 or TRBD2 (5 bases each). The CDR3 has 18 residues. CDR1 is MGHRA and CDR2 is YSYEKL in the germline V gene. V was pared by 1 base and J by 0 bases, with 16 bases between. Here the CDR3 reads CASSQGGMGSSSYNEQFF. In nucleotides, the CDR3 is TGCGCCAGCAGCCAAGGGGGGATGGGTTCCAGCTCCTACAATGAGCAGTTCTTC.

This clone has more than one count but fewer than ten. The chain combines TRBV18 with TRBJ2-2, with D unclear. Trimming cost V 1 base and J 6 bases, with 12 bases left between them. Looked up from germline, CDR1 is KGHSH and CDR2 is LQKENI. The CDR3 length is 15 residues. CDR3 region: CASSPLNRGAGELFF. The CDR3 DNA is TGTGCCAGCTCACCACTGAATCGTGGAGCCGGGGAGCTGTTTTTT.

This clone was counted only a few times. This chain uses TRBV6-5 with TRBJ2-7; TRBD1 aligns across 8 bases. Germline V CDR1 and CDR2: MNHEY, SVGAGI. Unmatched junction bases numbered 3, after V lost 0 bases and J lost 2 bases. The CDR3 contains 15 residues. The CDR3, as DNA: TGTGCCAGCAGTTACTCCGGACAGGGTACCTACGAGCAGTACTTC. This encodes CASSYSGQGTYEQYF.

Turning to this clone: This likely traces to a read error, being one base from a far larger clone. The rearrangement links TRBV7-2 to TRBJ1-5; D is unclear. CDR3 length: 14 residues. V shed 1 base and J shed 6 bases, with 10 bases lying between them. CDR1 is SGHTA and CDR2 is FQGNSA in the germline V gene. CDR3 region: CASSLEGGGQPQHF. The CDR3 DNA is TGTGCCAGCAGCTTAGAGGGAGGCGGTCAGCCCCAGCATTTT.

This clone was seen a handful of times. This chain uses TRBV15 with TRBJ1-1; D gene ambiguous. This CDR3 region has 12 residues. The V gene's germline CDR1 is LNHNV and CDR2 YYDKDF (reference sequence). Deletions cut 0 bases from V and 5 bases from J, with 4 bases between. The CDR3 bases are TGTGCCACCAGCAGAGACAGAACTGAAGCTTTCTTT. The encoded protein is CATSRDRTEAFF.

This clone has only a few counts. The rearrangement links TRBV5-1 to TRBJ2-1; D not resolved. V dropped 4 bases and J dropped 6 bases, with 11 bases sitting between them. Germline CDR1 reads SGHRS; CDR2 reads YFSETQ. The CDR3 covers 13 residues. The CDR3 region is CASSLQSVNEQFF. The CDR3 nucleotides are TGCGCCAGCAGCCTACAATCCGTCAATGAGCAGTTCTTC.

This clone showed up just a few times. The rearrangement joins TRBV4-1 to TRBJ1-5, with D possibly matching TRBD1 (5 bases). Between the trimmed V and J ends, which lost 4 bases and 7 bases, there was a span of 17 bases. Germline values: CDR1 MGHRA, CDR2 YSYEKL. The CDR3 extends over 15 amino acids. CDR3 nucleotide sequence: TGCGCCAGCAGCCTGACAAGGGACGGGAGGCAGCCCCAGCATTTT. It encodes CASSLTRDGRQPQHF.

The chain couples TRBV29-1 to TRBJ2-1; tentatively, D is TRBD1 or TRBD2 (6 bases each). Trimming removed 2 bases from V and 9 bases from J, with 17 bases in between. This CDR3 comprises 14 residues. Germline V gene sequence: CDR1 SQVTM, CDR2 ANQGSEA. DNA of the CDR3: TGCAGCGTTGAAATCGGGGGCTTCGGTGGTGAGCAGTTCTTC. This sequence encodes CSVEIGGFGGEQFF.

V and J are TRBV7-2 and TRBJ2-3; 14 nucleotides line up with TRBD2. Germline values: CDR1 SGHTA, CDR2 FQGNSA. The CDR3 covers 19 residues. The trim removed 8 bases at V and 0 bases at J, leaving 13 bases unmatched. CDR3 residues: CASQGGTSGGLSSTDTQYF. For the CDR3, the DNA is TGTGCCAGCCAAGGAGGGACTAGCGGGGGCCTATCTAGCACAGATACGCAGTATTTT.

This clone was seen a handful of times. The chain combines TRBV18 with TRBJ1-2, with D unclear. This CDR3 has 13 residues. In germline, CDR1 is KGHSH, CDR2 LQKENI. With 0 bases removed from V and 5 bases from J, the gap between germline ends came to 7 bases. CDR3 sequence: CASSPPNQYGYTF. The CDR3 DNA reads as TGTGCCAGCTCACCACCGAACCAGTATGGCTACACCTTC.

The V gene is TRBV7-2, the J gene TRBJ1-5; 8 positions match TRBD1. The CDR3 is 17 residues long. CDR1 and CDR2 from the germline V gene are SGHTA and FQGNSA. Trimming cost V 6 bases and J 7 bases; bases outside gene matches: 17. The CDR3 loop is CASSPRGGQDSGQPQHF. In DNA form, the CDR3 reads TGTGCCAGCAGTCCCAGGGGGGGACAGGATTCGGGGCAGCCCCAGCATTTT.

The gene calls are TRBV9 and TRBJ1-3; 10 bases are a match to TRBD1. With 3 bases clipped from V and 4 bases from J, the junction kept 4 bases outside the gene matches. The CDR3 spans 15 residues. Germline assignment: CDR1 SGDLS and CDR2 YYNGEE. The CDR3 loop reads CASSAGQGLGNTIYF. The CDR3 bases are TGTGCCAGCAGCGCGGGACAGGGGCTGGGAAACACCATATATTTT.

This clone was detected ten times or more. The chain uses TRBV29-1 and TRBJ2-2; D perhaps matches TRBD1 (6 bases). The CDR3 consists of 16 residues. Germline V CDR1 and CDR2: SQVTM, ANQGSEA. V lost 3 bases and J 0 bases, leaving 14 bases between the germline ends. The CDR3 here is CSVDPDRSSNTGELFF. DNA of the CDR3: TGCAGCGTTGACCCGGACAGAAGTTCGAACACCGGGGAGCTGTTTTTT.

CDR3 coding DNA: TGTGCCAGCAGCTTAGATTTGCAGGAGAACTATGGCTACACCTTC. Translation: CASSLDLQENYGYTF. The chain employs TRBV7-9 and TRBJ1-2, with unresolved D. Germline CDR1 is SEHNR and CDR2 is FQNEAQ (reference sequence). V lost 1 base to trimming and J lost 2 bases, with 11 bases between them. This CDR3 has 15 residues.

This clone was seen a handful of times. CDR3 nucleotides: TGTGCCAGCAGTTTGGGACCTCTCAGCTCTGGAAACACCATATATTTT. Amino acids: CASSLGPLSSGNTIYF. The V and J genes are TRBV6-5 and TRBJ1-3; perhaps TRBD1 as D (5 bases). Trimming stripped 4 bases from V and 0 bases from J, with 13 bases between. The CDR3 is 16 residues long. Germline lookup yields CDR1 MNHEY and CDR2 SVGAGI.